The sequence of this TCR beta chain was determined in a study of T cells in Graves' hyperthyroidism and ophthalmopathy (dated by TCRdb to the late 2010s). Describing the broader study: Peripheral blood samples were taken at initial diagnosis, before any treatment was given. The paper describes TCR Vbeta CDR3 sequencing of about 140 peripheral blood samples, made up of roughly 45 ophthalmopathy patients, approximately 73 hyperthyroidism patients and approximately 17 progressor patients. Thyroid tissue and blood T-cell repertoires from six Graves' hyperthyroidism patients were also compared in the study. An independent validation cohort of 18 to 20 hyperthyroidism patients and approximately 17 patients who later progressed to ophthalmopathy tested prospective prediction of ophthalmopathy. To identify distinguishing TCR V-J signatures, a discovery cohort of roughly 100 patients was used, comprising some 43 with Graves' ophthalmopathy and 57 with stable Graves' hyperthyroidism. After blood sampling, hyperthyroidism patients were treated with methimazole at a starting dose of 30 mg daily, and ophthalmopathy patients were treated with high-dose intravenous methylprednisolone. For training and testing, the roughly 97 patients in the discovery cohort were randomly divided in a 7:3 ratio. What the research found in general, with its limitations: Ophthalmopathy was separated from stable hyperthyroidism by a 13 V-J signature model, with over 85% sensitivity and approximately 81% specificity obtained in cross-validation and 80%/75% obtained in testing. No statistical method was used to set the sample size in advance, and investigators knew the group allocation. During validation, the model predicted progression to ophthalmopathy a median of about 6.3 months ahead of onset, with around 70% sensitivity and about 72% specificity. Most expanded thyroid clonotypes (frequency above 0.001) were also detected in blood, a finding suggesting that blood repertoires may reflect thyroid immune responses.

Stable Graves' hyperthyroidism was defined as no progression to ophthalmopathy during 18 months of follow-up. The hyperthyroidism patients were between 18 and 65 years old and newly diagnosed, with a disease duration of less than 2 months. Patients with uncontrolled infections, other autoimmune diseases, pregnancy or lactation were excluded. Diagnoses relied on clinical symptoms, serum thyroxine and TRAb, thyroid ultrasound and orbital computed tomography. PBMCs were separated from 7.5 to 10 ml of fresh peripheral blood using Ficoll-Paque density gradient centrifugation. Total RNA was extracted using Trizol reagent, and RNA quality was assessed on an Agilent 2100 Bioanalyzer. The TCR beta CDR3 regions were amplified from RNA transcripts. For the first round of RT-PCR on the TCR CDR3, the HTBI primer set was used together with the Qiagen OneStep RT-PCR kit. A second multiplex PCR round built the libraries, followed by size selection and purification. Libraries were sequenced paired-end with 100 bp reads on an Illumina HiSeq2000. The paper's data handling went like this. SOAPnuke was used to process the raw data, throwing out any read that contained adapters or uncalled bases, had a mean Phred below 15, or lacked an exact constant-primer or identifier match. COPE v1.2.5 was used to merge the high-quality paired reads, and each unique nucleotide sequence was defined as a clonotype. MiTCR v1.1 was used to align clonotypes to the IMGT TRBV, TRBD and TRBJ reference segments. The analysis was restricted to V-J combinations with a frequency above 0.0001, which together covered approximately 99% of the repertoires. The TCS score was defined as the ratio of F50 (clonal expansion) to E x V (chaos), calculated using BLOSUM62-based TCRdist between CDR3 peptides within each V-J. Welch's t-statistics and random forest reduced fewer than 550 V-J features to fewer than 15, which were used in a naive Bayes classifier (R e1071). The public sequencing data were trimmed at Q25 with fastp and processed into clonotypes with MiXCR by TCRdb, which kept only in-frame beta chains. Each record represents a unique CDR3 protein, reported with the most common genes and DNA among its rows. For this entry, the V and J calls and clone size follow TCRdb and not the study's own pipeline. Across this sample there are about 300,000 distinct CDR3 sequences, with 15% to 20% seen only once. Around 33% of the sample comes from the top ten.

On this clonotype: What antigen it recognizes has not been identified. This may be a read error, as it is one base from a much larger clone.

The germline V gene provides CDR1 SQVTM and CDR2 ANQGSEA. The CDR3, from cysteine to phenylalanine, totals 11 residues. Of the read, only the CDR3 DNA is kept; its 33 bases are in frame from base 1. The chain couples TRBV29-1 to TRBJ1-2, with the D gene too uncertain to name. The sample was blood. This clonotype was sampled from a man aged 30 to 45 with Graves' hyperthyroidism. The DNA reads as follows: TGCAGTGTCGCCTCTCCGGATGGCTACACCTTC. This encodes CSVASPDGYTF.